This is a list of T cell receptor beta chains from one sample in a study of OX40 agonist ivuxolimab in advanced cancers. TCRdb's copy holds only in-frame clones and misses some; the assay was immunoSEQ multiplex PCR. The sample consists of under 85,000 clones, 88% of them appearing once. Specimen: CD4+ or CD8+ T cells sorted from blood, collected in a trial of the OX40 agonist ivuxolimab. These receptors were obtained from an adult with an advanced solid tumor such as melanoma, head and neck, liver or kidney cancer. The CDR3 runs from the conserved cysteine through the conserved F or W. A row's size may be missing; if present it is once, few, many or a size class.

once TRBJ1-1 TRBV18 CASSPALGENTEAFF
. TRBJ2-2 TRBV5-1 CASSLASQGNTGELFF
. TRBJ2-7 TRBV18 CASSPPVSQGRDEQYF
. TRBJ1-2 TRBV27 CASSLTGGSNGYTF
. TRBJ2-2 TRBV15 CATSRGKGFGELFF
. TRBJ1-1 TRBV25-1 CASSVGPTANTEAFF
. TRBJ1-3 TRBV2 CASRGQLSGNTIYF
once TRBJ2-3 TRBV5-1 CASSLALETDTQYF
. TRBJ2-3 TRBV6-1 CACNQGDITDTQYF
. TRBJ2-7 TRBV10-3 CAINGGSYEQYF
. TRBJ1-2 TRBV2 CASSEEAFYGYTF
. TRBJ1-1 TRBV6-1 CATQGKGMPEAFF
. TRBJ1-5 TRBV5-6 CASSGSGTGNQPQHF
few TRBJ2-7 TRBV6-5 CASSYLLDAAQYF
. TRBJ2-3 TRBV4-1 CASSLGLAGGPSTDTQYF
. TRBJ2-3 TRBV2 CASKSDPSTDTQYF
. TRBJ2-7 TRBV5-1 CASSYAPGEYEQYF
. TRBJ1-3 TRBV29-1 CSIRGTGDGNTIYF
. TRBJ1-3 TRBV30 CAWSDPGTVLGTIYF
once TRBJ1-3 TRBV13 CASSAGTGSSGNTIYF